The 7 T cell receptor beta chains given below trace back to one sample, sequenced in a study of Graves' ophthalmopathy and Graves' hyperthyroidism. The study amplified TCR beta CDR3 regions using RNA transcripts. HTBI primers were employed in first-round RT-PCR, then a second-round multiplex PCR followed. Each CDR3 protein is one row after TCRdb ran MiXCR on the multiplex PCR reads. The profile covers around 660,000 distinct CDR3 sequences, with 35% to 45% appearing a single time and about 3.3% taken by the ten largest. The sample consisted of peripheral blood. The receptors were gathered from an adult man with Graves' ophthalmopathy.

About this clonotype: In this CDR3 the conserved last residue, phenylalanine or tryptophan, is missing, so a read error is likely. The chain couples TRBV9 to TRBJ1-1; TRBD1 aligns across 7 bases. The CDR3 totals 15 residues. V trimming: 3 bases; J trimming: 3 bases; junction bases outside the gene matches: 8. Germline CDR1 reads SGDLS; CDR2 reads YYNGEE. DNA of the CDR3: TGTGCCAGCAGCGCACGACAGGGAAGGGACACTGAAGCTTTCGTT. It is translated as CASSARQGRDTEAFV.

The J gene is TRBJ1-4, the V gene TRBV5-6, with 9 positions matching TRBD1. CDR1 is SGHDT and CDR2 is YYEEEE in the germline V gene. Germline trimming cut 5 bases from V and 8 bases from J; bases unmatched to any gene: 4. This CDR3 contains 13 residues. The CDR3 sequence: CASSGTGLEKLFF. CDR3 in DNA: TGTGCCAGCAGTGGGACAGGGTTGGAAAAACTGTTTTTT.

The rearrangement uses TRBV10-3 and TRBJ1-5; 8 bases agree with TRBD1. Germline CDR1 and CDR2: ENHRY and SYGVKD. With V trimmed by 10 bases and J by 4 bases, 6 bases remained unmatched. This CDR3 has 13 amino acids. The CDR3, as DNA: TGTGCCACTGGACAGGGTGGGAATCAGCCCCAGCATTTT. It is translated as CATGQGGNQPQHF.

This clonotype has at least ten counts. CDR3 sequence: CSARTGLGRATQYF. CDR3 DNA: TGCAGTGCTAGGACCGGACTAGGGAGGGCCACCCAGTACTTC. The rearrangement joins TRBV20-1 to TRBJ2-5; TRBD2 aligns across 7 bases. The junction had 12 bases not matched to a gene; V was cut back by 3 bases and J by 8 bases. This CDR3 region has 14 residues. Per the germline V gene, CDR1 is DFQATT and CDR2 is SNEGSKA (reference sequence).

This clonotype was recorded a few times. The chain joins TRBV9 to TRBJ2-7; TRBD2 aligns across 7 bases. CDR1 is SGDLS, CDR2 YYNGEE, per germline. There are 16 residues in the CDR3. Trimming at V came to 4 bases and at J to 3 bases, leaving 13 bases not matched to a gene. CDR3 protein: CASSLLSGVRGYEQYF. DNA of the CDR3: TGTGCCAGCAGCTTGCTAAGCGGGGTAAGGGGCTACGAGCAGTACTTC. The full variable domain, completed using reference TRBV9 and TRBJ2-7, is DSGVTQTPKHLITATGQRVTLRCSPRSGDLSVYWYQQSLDQGLQFLIQYYNGEERAKGNILERFSAQQFPDLHSELNLSSLELGDSALYFCASSLLSGVRGYEQYFGPGTRLTVT.

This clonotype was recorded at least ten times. Written as DNA, the CDR3 is TGCGCCAGCAGCTTGGTACCCGGGGACAGGACGCGAGGCTACACCTTC. Residues: CASSLVPGDRTRGYTF. This rearrangement joins TRBV5-1 to TRBJ1-2; 8 bases align to TRBD1. Trimming cost V 0 bases and J 8 bases; bases outside gene matches: 12. The CDR3 is 16 residues long. Germline V gives CDR1 SGHRS, CDR2 YFSETQ.

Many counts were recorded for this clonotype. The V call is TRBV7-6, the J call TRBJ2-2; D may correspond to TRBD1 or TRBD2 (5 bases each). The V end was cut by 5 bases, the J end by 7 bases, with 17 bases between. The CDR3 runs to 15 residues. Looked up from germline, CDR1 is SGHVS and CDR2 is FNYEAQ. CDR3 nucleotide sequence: TGTGCCAGCAGCGTCGGGGCAGGGAACGGCGGGGAGCTGTTTTTT. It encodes CASSVGAGNGGELFF. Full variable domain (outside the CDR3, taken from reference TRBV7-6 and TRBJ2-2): GAGVSQSPRYKVTKRGQDVALRCDPISGHVSLYWYRQALGQGPEFLTYFNYEAQQDKSGLPNDRFSAERPEGSISTLTIQRTEQRDSAMYRCASSVGAGNGGELFFGEGSRLTVL.